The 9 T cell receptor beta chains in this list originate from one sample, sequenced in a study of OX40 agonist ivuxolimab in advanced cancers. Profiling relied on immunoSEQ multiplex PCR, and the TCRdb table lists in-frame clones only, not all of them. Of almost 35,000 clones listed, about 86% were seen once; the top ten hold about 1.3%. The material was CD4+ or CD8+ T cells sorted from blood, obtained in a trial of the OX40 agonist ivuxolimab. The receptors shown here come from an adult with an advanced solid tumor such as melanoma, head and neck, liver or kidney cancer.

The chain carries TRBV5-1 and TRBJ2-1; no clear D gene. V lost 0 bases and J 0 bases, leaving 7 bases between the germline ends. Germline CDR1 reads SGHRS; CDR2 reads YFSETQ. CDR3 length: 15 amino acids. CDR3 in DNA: TGCGCCAGCAGCTTGGTGAGAAACTCCTACAATGAGCAGTTCTTC. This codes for CASSLVRNSYNEQFF.

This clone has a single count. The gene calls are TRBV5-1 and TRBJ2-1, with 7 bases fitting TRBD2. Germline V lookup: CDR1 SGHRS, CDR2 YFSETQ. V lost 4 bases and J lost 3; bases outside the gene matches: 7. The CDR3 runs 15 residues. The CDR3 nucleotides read TGCGCCAGCAGCCCAGTTTCTAGCGGCTACAATGAGCAGTTCTTC. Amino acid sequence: CASSPVSSGYNEQFF.

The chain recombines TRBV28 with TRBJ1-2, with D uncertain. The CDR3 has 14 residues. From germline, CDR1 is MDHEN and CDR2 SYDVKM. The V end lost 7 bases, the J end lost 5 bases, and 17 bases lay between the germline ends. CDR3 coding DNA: TGTGCCAGCACCAAGGGTCAGGCGGAGTATGGCTACACCTTC. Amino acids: CASTKGQAEYGYTF.

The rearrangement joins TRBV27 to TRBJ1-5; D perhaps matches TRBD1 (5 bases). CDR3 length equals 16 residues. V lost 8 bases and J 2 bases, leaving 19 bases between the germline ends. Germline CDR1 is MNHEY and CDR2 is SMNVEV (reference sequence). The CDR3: CASGKRGASGNQPQHF. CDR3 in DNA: TGTGCCAGCGGGAAGCGCGGGGCCTCGGGCAATCAGCCCCAGCATTTT.

CDR3 in amino acids: CASSQDVWEDGNTIYF. The DNA of the CDR3 is TGCGCCAGCAGCCAAGATGTCTGGGAGGATGGAAACACCATATATTTT. J is TRBJ1-3 and V is TRBV4-3; no firm D call. CDR1 is LGHNA and CDR2 is YSLEER in the germline V gene. The ends were cut back, 0 bases at V and 3 bases at J, with 12 bases in the middle. The CDR3 runs to 16 residues.

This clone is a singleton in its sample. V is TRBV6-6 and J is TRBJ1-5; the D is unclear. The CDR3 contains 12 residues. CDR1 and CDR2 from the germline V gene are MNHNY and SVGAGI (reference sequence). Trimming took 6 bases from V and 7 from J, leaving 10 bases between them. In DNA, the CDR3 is TGTGCCAGCAGACTCGTCGAGCAGCCCCAGCATTTT. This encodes CASRLVEQPQHF.

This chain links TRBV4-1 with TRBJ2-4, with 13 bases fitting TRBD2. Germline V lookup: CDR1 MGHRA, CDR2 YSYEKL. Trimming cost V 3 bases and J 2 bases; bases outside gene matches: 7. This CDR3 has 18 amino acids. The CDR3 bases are TGCGCCAGCAGCCAGGCCGGGGGGACTAGCGGGACCAAAAACATTCAGTACTTC. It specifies CASSQAGGTSGTKNIQYF.

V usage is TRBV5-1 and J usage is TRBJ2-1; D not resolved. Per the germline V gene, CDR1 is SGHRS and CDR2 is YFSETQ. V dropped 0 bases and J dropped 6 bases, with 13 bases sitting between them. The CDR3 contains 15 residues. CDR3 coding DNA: TGCGCCAGCAGCTTGGTGTCAGCTTTTGGCAATGAGCAGTTCTTC. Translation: CASSLVSAFGNEQFF.

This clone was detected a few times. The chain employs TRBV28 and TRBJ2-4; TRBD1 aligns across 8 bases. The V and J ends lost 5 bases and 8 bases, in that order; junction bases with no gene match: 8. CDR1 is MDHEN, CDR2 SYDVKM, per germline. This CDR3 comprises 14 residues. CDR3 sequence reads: CASSTRTGRDIQYF. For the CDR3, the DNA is TGTGCCAGCAGTACCCGGACAGGGAGAGACATTCAGTACTTC.